The rows below give T cell receptor beta chains drawn from one sample of a study of blood T cell repertoires in COVID-19. The repertoire was sequenced with immunoSEQ multiplex PCR; TCRdb's copy has only in-frame clones and lacks some. This table has roughly 220,000 clones, about 86% appearing once. The sequencing sample was made of PBMCs or T cells enriched from blood (not recorded which). Receptors were obtained from a woman in her forties with acute COVID-19. The CDR3 runs from the conserved cysteine through the conserved F or W. D genes are given only for firm matches. Clone size, where shown, is once, few, many, or a class for clones that have expanded.

v_call,cdr3_length,d_call,clone_size,j_call,cdr3_nt,cdr3_aa
TRBV28,15,TRBD2,NA,TRBJ2-7,TGTGCCAGCAGAGAAAATAGCGGGAGGGCTGAGGAGCAGTACTTC,CASRENSGRAEEQYF
TRBV4-1,16,TRBD1,NA,TRBJ1-5,TGCGCCAGCAGCCAAGTGGGACAGGGAAAAGGGCAGCCCCAGCATTTT,CASSQVGQGKGQPQHF
TRBV5-5,15,TRBD2,NA,TRBJ2-1,TGTGCCAGCAGCTTGTGGGCTAGCGGGAGCGGGGAGCAGTTCTTC,CASSLWASGSGEQFF
TRBV28,15,NA,NA,TRBJ1-6,TGTGCCAGCAGGCTGACCCGACAGTATAATTCACCCCTCCACTTT,CASRLTRQYNSPLHF
TRBV9,17,NA,many,TRBJ1-6,TGTGCCAGCAGCGTAGGGCGGGGGAACCTCTATAATTCACCCCTCCACTTT,CASSVGRGNLYNSPLHF
TRBV28,14,TRBD2,once,TRBJ2-3,TGTGCCAGCAGACCGGGACTAGCGGGACCTACGCAGTATTTT,CASRPGLAGPTQYF
TRBV28,16,NA,NA,TRBJ1-6,TGTGCCAGCCGCTCCACGGGGTTTACTGATAATTCACCCCTCCACTTT,CASRSTGFTDNSPLHF
TRBV28,15,NA,NA,TRBJ1-5,TGTGCCAGCGTGGAGGGGCTTTTGAGCAATCAGCCCCAGCATTTT,CASVEGLLSNQPQHF
TRBV11-2,16,TRBD2,NA,TRBJ2-1,TGTGCCAGCAGCTGGACTAGCGGAGGCTCCTACAATGAGCAGTTCTTC,CASSWTSGGSYNEQFF
TRBV10-2,17,TRBD2,NA,TRBJ2-3,TGCGCCAGCAGTGAGTCGTTGGCTAGCGGGAAATCAGATACGCAGTATTTT,CASSESLASGKSDTQYF
TRBV9,14,NA,NA,TRBJ2-5,TGTGCCAGCAGCGTAGGGCAGGGGAGAGAGACCCAGTACTTC,CASSVGQGRETQYF
TRBV4-2,15,TRBD2,NA,TRBJ2-5,TGTGCCAGCAGCCCGACTAGCAGCCACAAAGAGACCCAGTACTTC,CASSPTSSHKETQYF
TRBV6-6,12,NA,NA,TRBJ1-1,TGTGCCAGCAGTTACAGTGGGGGGGAAGCTTTCTTT,CASSYSGGEAFF
TRBV28,15,NA,NA,TRBJ2-7,TGTGCCAGCAGTTCACCGACTCGGGACTCCTACGAGCAGTACTTC,CASSSPTRDSYEQYF
TRBV19,12,NA,NA,TRBJ1-1,TGTGCCAGTAGTATGGCTTCCACTGAAGCTTTCTTT,CASSMASTEAFF
TRBV4-1,16,TRBD1,NA,TRBJ2-7,TGCGCCAGCAGCCAGCGACAGGGTGGATTTGACTACGAGCAGTACTTC,CASSQRQGGFDYEQYF
TRBV20-1,11,TRBD1,few,TRBJ2-7,TGCAGTTCGACAGGGGACCTCGAGCAGTACTTC,CSSTGDLEQYF
TRBV6-5,14,NA,NA,TRBJ1-1,TGTGCCAGCAGTTACGGGGGCACATACACTGAAGCTTTCTTT,CASSYGGTYTEAFF
TRBV28,15,TRBD2,NA,TRBJ2-1,TGTGCCAGCTCTCCAGCGGGAGGGCCGTACAATGAGCAGTTCTTC,CASSPAGGPYNEQFF
TRBV15,19,NA,NA,TRBJ2-1,TGTGCCACCAGCAGAGAGGGCCCCGCTGCGGACAAGTCCTACAATGAGCAGTTCTTC,CATSREGPAADKSYNEQFF